Following are 27 T cell receptor beta chains from one sample sequenced in a study of CD4 and CD8 cells across lung adenocarcinoma regions. TCRdb redid the calling of the PCR reads with MiXCR, one entry per CDR3 protein. The sample records 13,000 or so distinct CDR3 sequences, just under 45% being singletons. The specimen was CD4+ T cells from the center of a lung tumor. These receptors all stem from a male donor with lung adenocarcinoma. The CD4 and CD8 labels of this study may be unreliable.

The chain employs TRBV6-1 and TRBJ2-4; D may match TRBD1 or TRBD2 (6 bases each). The germline V gene has CDR1 MNHNS and CDR2 SASEGT. The CDR3 contains 14 residues. V lost 8 bases and J lost 7, with 18 bases in between. The CDR3 nucleotides are TGTGCCAGCCGCCGGGGGATGGGGGCCAACATTCAGTACTTC. Encoded protein: CASRRGMGANIQYF.

There are a few counts of this clonotype. The V call is TRBV9, the J call TRBJ2-1; D is tentatively TRBD1 or TRBD2 (5 bases each). The germline gives CDR1 SGDLS, CDR2 YYNGEE. The V end lost 2 bases, the J end lost 4 bases, and 16 bases lay between the germline ends. The CDR3 contains 16 residues. The CDR3 reads CASSVTPGTQYNEQFF. Written as DNA, the CDR3 is TGTGCCAGCAGCGTGACCCCCGGGACCCAATACAATGAGCAGTTCTTC.

This clonotype was recorded many times. This chain uses TRBV4-1 with TRBJ2-1; D gene ambiguous. Deletions cut 0 bases from V and 10 bases from J, with 16 bases between. The germline V gene encodes CDR1 MGHRA and CDR2 YSYEKL. This CDR3 contains 15 residues. In DNA form, the CDR3 reads TGCGCCAGCAGCCAAGATTTAGCTGGCCTCGGGGAGCAGTTCTTC. Translating it yields CASSQDLAGLGEQFF.

This clonotype was found once. The chain combines TRBV7-8 with TRBJ2-5, with TRBD2 matching over 8 bases. Judging by the DNA end, TRBJ2-7 fits better; the J call may be wrong. CDR3 length: 14 amino acids. CDR1 SGHVS and CDR2 FQNEAQ come from the germline V gene. In nucleotides, the CDR3 is TGTGCCAGCAGCTTAGCCACTAGCGGATACGAGCAGTACTTC. Protein: CASSLATSGYEQYF.

The chain joins TRBV6-1 to TRBJ2-5; the D gene could be TRBD1 or TRBD2 (6 bases each). Near its end, the DNA agrees better with TRBJ2-7, so the J call may be wrong. The CDR3 sequence is 13 residues long. The V gene's germline CDR1 is MNHNS and CDR2 SASEGT. The DNA of the CDR3 is TGTGCCAGCAGTCTCAAGGGGGGAGACGAGCAGTACTTC. Its protein product is CASSLKGGDEQYF.

This clonotype was counted only a few times. The J gene is TRBJ1-4, the V gene TRBV4-2; no definite D call. Trimming left V 3 bases short and J 0 bases short, with 14 bases between. This CDR3 spans 17 amino acids. CDR1 is LGHNA and CDR2 is YNFKEQ in the germline V gene. CDR3 in amino acids: CASSQTWNPATNEKLFF. In DNA form, the CDR3 reads TGTGCCAGCAGCCAGACATGGAACCCCGCAACTAATGAAAAACTGTTTTTT.

This clonotype has ten or more counts. The chain joins TRBV6-1 to TRBJ2-1; D is unclear. The DNA end is a closer match to TRBJ2-7, so the J assignment may be wrong. Looked up from germline, CDR1 is MNHNS and CDR2 is SASEGT. CDR3 length: 15 residues. The CDR3 loop is CASSQSGPILGEQYF. The CDR3 nucleotides read TGTGCCAGCAGTCAGTCAGGCCCGATCTTGGGAGAGCAGTACTTC.

The gene calls are TRBV20-1 and TRBJ2-1; 13 bases fit TRBD2. Germline V gene data show CDR1 as DFQATT and CDR2 as SNEGSKA (reference sequence). The CDR3 has 14 amino acids. After removal of 7 bases from V and 6 bases from J, the junction contained 6 bases not matched to a gene. CDR3 in amino acids: CSVDTSGRGNEQFF. CDR3 nucleotide sequence: TGCAGTGTCGATACTAGCGGGAGGGGCAATGAGCAGTTCTTC.

On this clonotype itself: The junction departs from the called germline gene at one end, perhaps through a read error. The chain joins TRBV6-1 to TRBJ2-3, with 9 nucleotides matching TRBD1. This CDR3 comprises 14 residues. The germline CDR1 and CDR2 sequences are MNHNS and SASEGT. The CDR3 DNA sequence: TGTGCCAGCAAAATTGGGACAGGGAGAGATATGCAGTATTTT. Protein sequence: CASKIGTGRDMQYF.

With regard to this clonotype: The junction departs from germline at one end; a sequencing error may be responsible. The V and J genes are TRBV6-1 and TRBJ2-3; no definite D call. Germline V gene sequence: CDR1 MNHNS, CDR2 SASEGT. There are 14 residues in the CDR3. Here the CDR3 reads CAGSLFASADKQYF. Here the CDR3 DNA reads TGTGCCGGCAGTCTCTTTGCGAGCGCCGATAAGCAGTACTTT.

Concerning this clonotype itself: The junction shows a germline mismatch at one end, possibly a read error. The chain combines TRBV6-1 with TRBJ1-5, with D uncertain. In germline, CDR1 is MNHNS, CDR2 SASEGT. The CDR3 covers 14 residues. The CDR3 bases are TGTGCCAGCAGTGAGGTCGGAGGCAATCAGCCCCAGCACTTT. Amino acids: CASSEVGGNQPQHF.

The V and J genes are TRBV6-1 and TRBJ2-3; D is possibly TRBD1 or TRBD2 (7 bases each). The CDR3 is made up of 17 amino acids. The V gene lost 7 bases and the J gene lost 9 bases, with 29 bases spanning the gap. CDR1 is MNHNS and CDR2 is SASEGT in the germline V gene. Here the CDR3 DNA reads TGTGCCAGCAAGAGGGAGGGGGCGACCTTTACCAAAGAGACGCAGTATTTT. The encoded protein is CASKREGATFTKETQYF.

Notes on this clonotype: The junction departs from the called germline gene at one end, perhaps through a read error. The J gene is TRBJ2-3, the V gene TRBV27; D perhaps matches TRBD2 (7 bases). CDR1 and CDR2 (germline): MNHEY, SMNVEV (reference sequence). CDR3 length equals 17 residues. The CDR3 coding sequence is TGTGCCAGCTGTCCGGGCCGCGGGGGCCGTGGGCCAGAGACCCAGTACTTT. This codes for CASCPGRGGRGPETQYF.

V and J are TRBV10-3 and TRBJ2-7, with 7 nucleotides matching TRBD2. Germline-derived CDR1 and CDR2 are ENHRY and SYGVKD. The CDR3 contains 14 residues. After removal of 6 bases from V and 4 bases from J, the junction contained 9 bases not matched to a gene. CDR3 DNA sequence: TGTGCCATCAGCGCCGGGGACTACACTTACGAGCAGTACTTC. Amino acids: CAISAGDYTYEQYF.

V gene TRBV10-3 combines with J gene TRBJ2-2; TRBD2 aligns across 7 bases. CDR3 length equals 16 residues. V shed 5 bases, J shed 4 bases, and the junction held 10 bases outside the gene matches. The germline gives CDR1 ENHRY, CDR2 SYGVKD. The CDR3 nucleotides read TGTGCCATCAGTAAGACCGGGACTACGAGCACCGGGGAGCTGTTTTTT. Its protein product is CAISKTGTTSTGELFF.

This clonotype showed up many times. The gene calls are TRBV6-5 and TRBJ2-1; 12 bases agree with TRBD2. This CDR3 region has 14 residues. Germline V gene sequence: CDR1 MNHEY, CDR2 SVGAGI. V was clipped by 4 bases and J by 8 bases; unmatched bases: 3. CDR3: CASSSGLAGYEQFF. The CDR3 coding sequence is TGTGCCAGCAGTTCCGGACTAGCGGGATATGAGCAGTTCTTC.

This clonotype was detected only once. Its ends do not fully match the called genes, so a read error is possible. The DNA for the CDR3 is TGCGCCAGCAGTGTCCCGGCTAGCGGGGGCGCAGACATGCAGTACTTC. Residues: CASSVPASGGADMQYF. The chain couples TRBV10-1 to TRBJ2-4; 10 nucleotides align to TRBD2. Germline V CDR1 and CDR2: WNHNN, SYGVQD (reference sequence). CDR3 length equals 16 residues.

This chain joins TRBV5-5 and TRBJ2-1; 11 bases line up with TRBD1. With V trimmed by 3 bases and J by 6 bases, 2 bases remained unmatched. The CDR3 has 14 amino acids. Germline CDR1 reads SGHKS; CDR2 reads YYEKEE (reference sequence). DNA for the CDR3: TGTGCCAGCAGCTCCGGACAGGGGGCCAATGAGCAGTTCTTC. It codes for CASSSGQGANEQFF.

This clonotype was found many times. The chain uses TRBV7-2 and TRBJ2-1, with D perhaps TRBD2 (6 bases). The CDR3 has 14 residues. The V gene lost 5 bases and the J gene lost 9 bases, with 17 bases spanning the gap. Germline V gene sequence: CDR1 SGHTA, CDR2 FQGNSA. The CDR3 protein is CASSPSGGLFEQFF. In DNA form, the CDR3 reads TGTGCCAGCAGCCCTAGTGGGGGACTTTTTGAGCAGTTCTTC.

Points on this clonotype: A read error may explain this, as a much larger clone is one base away. The J gene is TRBJ2-3, the V gene TRBV27; D is unresolved. Per the germline V gene, CDR1 is MNHEY and CDR2 is SMNVEV (reference sequence). CDR3 length: 14 amino acids. In nucleotides, the CDR3 is TGTGCCAGCAGTTTGTCTCGGGTTAGGGATATGCAGTATTTT. Residues: CASSLSRVRDMQYF.

V gene TRBV6-1 combines with J gene TRBJ1-4; D is possibly TRBD1 (5 bases). Trimming removed 1 base at V and 8 bases at J, with 14 bases between. Germline CDR1 and CDR2: MNHNS and SASEGT. The CDR3 consists of 15 residues. The CDR3 spells CASSEGYGGKEKLFF. The CDR3 nucleotides read TGTGCCAGCAGTGAAGGTTACGGGGGGAAGGAAAAACTGTTTTTT.

In its sample, this clonotype ranks as medium-sized. The V gene is TRBV6-1, the J gene TRBJ2-7; possibly TRBD1 for D (5 bases). The CDR3 length is 14 residues. The V end was cut by 6 bases, the J end by 4 bases, with 16 bases between. Per the germline V gene, CDR1 is MNHNS and CDR2 is SASEGT. CDR3 sequence: CASRTTTASYEQYF. The DNA for the CDR3 is TGTGCCAGCAGGACGACGACAGCTTCTTACGAGCAGTACTTC.

The rearrangement links TRBV10-1 to TRBJ2-7; TRBD1 matches 8 bases. Unmatched junction bases numbered 5, after V lost 4 bases and J lost 6 bases. Germline CDR1 WNHNN, CDR2 SYGVQD (reference sequence). The CDR3 spans 13 residues. CDR3 bases: TGCGCCAGCAGTGCTGACAGGGGAGGCGAGCAGTACTTC. This sequence encodes CASSADRGGEQYF.

V and J are TRBV7-8 and TRBJ2-3; D perhaps matches TRBD2 (6 bases). The J call may be in error: the DNA end matches TRBJ2-7 better. Germline assignment: CDR1 SGHVS and CDR2 FQNEAQ. This CDR3 comprises 15 residues. The CDR3 loop is CASSFGGILANTQYF. The CDR3 region has the DNA TGTGCCAGCAGCTTCGGCGGGATACTGGCAAATACGCAGTACTTC.

The chain uses TRBV25-1 and TRBJ1-2; D possibly corresponds to TRBD1 (5 bases). Trimming took 5 bases from V and 7 from J, leaving 14 bases between them. This CDR3 is 13 amino acids long. The germline CDR1 and CDR2 sequences are MGHDK and SYGVNS. The DNA of the CDR3 is TGTGCCAGCAGTCCCGGGCCGAGGGGTGGCTACACCTTC. This sequence encodes CASSPGPRGGYTF.

Of note for this clonotype: Compared with germline, one end of the junction differs, possibly owing to a read error. The chain couples TRBV11-2 to TRBJ2-5; tentative D call: TRBD1 (5 bases). Germline V gene data show CDR1 as SGHAT and CDR2 as FQNNGV. This CDR3 has 15 residues. CDR3 sequence: CASSLDYNRQETQYF. The CDR3 DNA reads TGTGCCAGCAGTTTAGATTATAACAGGCAAGAGACCCAGTACTTC.

This clonotype was observed a single time. The chain is built from TRBV7-2 and TRBJ2-3; D might be TRBD1 (6 bases). The CDR3 contains 14 residues. The V and J ends lost 1 base and 4 bases respectively, with 9 bases between them. CDR1 is SGHTA, CDR2 FQGNSA, per germline. This CDR3 is CASSLDQGSDTQYF. The DNA of the CDR3 is TGTGCCAGCAGCTTAGATCAGGGGTCAGATACGCAGTATTTT. Based on the CDR3 plus reference TRBV7-2 and TRBJ2-3, the full variable domain is GAGVSQSPSNKVTEKGKDVELRCDPISGHTALYWYRQSLGQGLEFLIYFQGNSAPDKSGLPSDRFSAERTGGSVSTLTIQRTQQEDSAVYLCASSLDQGSDTQYFGPGTRLTVL.